This TCR beta chain stems from a study of shared clonotypes between healthy human individuals. Germline CDR1 ENHRY, CDR2 SYGVKD. The length of the CDR3 is 13 residues. The junction had 4 bases not matched to a gene; V was cut back by 8 bases and J by 3 bases. An assay was performed, and its level was deep. Unsorted PBMC DNA underwent sequencing on ten immunoSEQ deep assay plates. The assay was immunoSEQ multiplex PCR, and TCRdb's table has in-frame clones only and misses some. The sample carries approximately 470,000 clones, around 73% recorded once. The donor population consisted of healthy HIV-negative adults with no recent acute infections or vaccinations. In unsorted samples, genomic DNA was obtained using roughly 99 million PBMCs.

The chain carries TRBV10-3 and TRBJ2-7, with 10 positions matching TRBD2. This TCR was recovered from a woman in her 40s in good health. Some clones in this sample may be carry-over from other donors' samples. The specimen sequenced was PBMCs. The CDR3 region is CAILKREGYEQYF. In DNA form, the CDR3 reads TGTGCCATCCTTAAGCGGGAGGGCTACGAGCAGTACTTC.